Below, 23 T cell receptor beta chains from the same sample are listed, as sequenced in a study of blood T cell repertoires in COVID-19. The table came from immunoSEQ multiplex PCR; TCRdb's copy has only in-frame clones and leaves some out. The data hold about 11,000 clones, with 65% to 90% observed a single time. The specimen sequenced was peripheral blood. All receptors derive from a man between 70 and 80 years old with active COVID-19.

The rearrangement joins TRBV6-6 to TRBJ1-4; D might be TRBD1 (5 bases). This CDR3 region has 16 residues. V shed 0 bases and J shed 8 bases, with 16 bases lying between them. Germline loops: CDR1 MNHNY, CDR2 SVGAGI (reference sequence). The CDR3 is CASSYSIRQGPEKLFF. CDR3 nucleotide sequence: TGTGCCAGCAGTTACTCGATCCGGCAGGGCCCGGAAAAACTGTTTTTT.

V gene TRBV27 combines with J gene TRBJ2-7; D remains ambiguous. Germline CDR1 reads MNHEY; CDR2 reads SMNVEV (reference sequence). The CDR3 sequence is 16 residues long. V was shortened by 0 bases and J by 4 bases, with 16 bases between the two germline ends. CDR3 coding DNA: TGTGCCAGCAGTTTATCGTCCGCGGTGTTTAGGTACGAGCAGTACTTC. Its protein product is CASSLSSAVFRYEQYF.

The chain uses TRBV7-3 and TRBJ1-2, with no clear D. CDR3 length equals 15 residues. Germline-derived CDR1 and CDR2 are SGHTA and FQGTGA. The V gene lost 8 bases and the J gene lost 8 bases, with 24 bases spanning the gap. CDR3 bases: TGTGCCAGCTCATCCAGTCCGGGAGCGGCCGGGGGCTACACCTTC. It translates to CASSSSPGAAGGYTF.

The chain links TRBV6-4 to TRBJ2-7, with D uncertain. Germline CDR1 MRHNA, CDR2 SNTAGT. The CDR3 is 13 residues long. The V gene lost 0 bases and the J gene lost 6 bases, with 9 bases spanning the gap. This CDR3 reads CASSDSTDLEQYF. The CDR3 DNA follows: TGTGCCAGCAGTGACTCGACTGATCTCGAGCAGTACTTC.

The rearrangement joins TRBV6-6 to TRBJ1-4; 10 bases line up with TRBD1. This CDR3 is built from 15 residues. The V segment lost 8 bases and the J segment 8 bases; nucleotides outside the gene matches: 11. Germline CDR1 is MNHNY and CDR2 is SVGAGI (reference sequence). CDR3: CASAIRGQGKEKLFF. DNA for the CDR3: TGTGCCAGCGCAATTAGGGGACAGGGGAAAGAAAAACTGTTTTTT.

The chain has TRBV2 and TRBJ1-5; D perhaps matches TRBD1 (5 bases). Looked up from germline, CDR1 is SNHLY and CDR2 is FYNNEI. Trimming left V 11 bases short and J 1 base short, with 18 bases between. The CDR3 has 15 residues. The CDR3 is CARGGGFGSNQPQHF. As DNA, the CDR3 is TGTGCCCGCGGGGGGGGGTTCGGGAGCAATCAGCCCCAGCATTTT.

This clone has more than one count but fewer than ten. The chain couples TRBV30 to TRBJ1-5, with D perhaps TRBD1 (6 bases). This CDR3 spans 17 amino acids. V was pared by 2 bases and J by 4 bases, with 21 bases between. The V gene's germline CDR1 is GTSNPN and CDR2 SVGIG (reference sequence). CDR3 in amino acids: CAWSSGHRIRENQPQHF. DNA for the CDR3: TGTGCCTGGAGTTCGGGACACCGAATCAGGGAAAATCAGCCCCAGCATTTT.

This chain uses TRBV19 with TRBJ1-5; tentatively, D is TRBD1 (6 bases). Trimming cost V 10 bases and J 2 bases, with 18 bases left between them. Looked up from germline, CDR1 is LNHDA and CDR2 is SQIVND (reference sequence). The CDR3 is 15 amino acids. CDR3 bases: TGTGCCATTTCGCCCGGGGGGCGAGGCAATCAGCCCCAGCATTTT. It is translated as CAISPGGRGNQPQHF. Full variable domain (missing parts from reference TRBV19 and TRBJ1-5): DGGITQSPKYLFRKEGQNVTLSCEQNLNHDAMYWYRQDPGQGLRLIYYSQIVNDFQKGDIAEGYSVSREKKESFPLTVTSAQKNPTAFYLCAISPGGRGNQPQHFGDGTRLSIL.

The chain employs TRBV11-2 and TRBJ2-6; D not resolved. Germline CDR1 reads SGHAT; CDR2 reads FQNNGV. V dropped 5 bases and J dropped 0 bases, with 8 bases sitting between them. The CDR3 has 15 amino acids. The CDR3 region has the DNA TGTGCCAGCAGCCCCGGTTACTCTGGGGCCAACGTCCTGACTTTC. As protein: CASSPGYSGANVLTF.

This clone was recorded a few times. The genes are TRBV4-1 and TRBJ2-1; D remains unclear. The V gene lost 3 bases and the J gene lost 0 bases, with 6 bases spanning the gap. The CDR3 length is 14 residues. Germline V lookup: CDR1 MGHRA, CDR2 YSYEKL. The CDR3 DNA reads TGCGCCAGCAGCCAGCAGAACTCCTACAATGAGCAGTTCTTC. Its protein is CASSQQNSYNEQFF.

This rearrangement joins TRBV12-3 or TRBV12-4 to TRBJ2-7; possibly TRBD2 for D (6 bases). V lost 4 bases to trimming and J lost 2 bases, with 6 bases between them. This CDR3 region has 12 residues. The CDR3 here is CASSWGAYEQYF. CDR3 in DNA: TGTGCCAGCAGTTGGGGGGCCTACGAGCAGTACTTC.

The chain employs TRBV28 and TRBJ2-2; no reliable D call. The germline gives CDR1 MDHEN, CDR2 SYDVKM. Trimming cost V 6 bases and J 8 bases, with 13 bases left between them. The CDR3 is 13 residues long. CDR3 residues: CASSTPTKGELFF. For the CDR3, the DNA is TGTGCCAGCAGCACCCCCACTAAAGGGGAGCTGTTTTTT.

The chain employs TRBV7-8 and TRBJ2-3; 8 bases line up with TRBD1. Germline V gene data show CDR1 as SGHVS and CDR2 as FQNEAQ. After removal of 0 bases from V and 6 bases from J, the junction contained 8 bases not matched to a gene. The CDR3 loop spans 16 amino acids. The DNA of the CDR3 is TGTGCCAGCAGCTTAGCCAGGACAGGGCCTTGGGATACGCAGTATTTT. This encodes CASSLARTGPWDTQYF.

This sequence joins TRBV5-8 and TRBJ2-7; TRBD2 aligns across 9 bases. The CDR3 runs to 18 residues. Germline V CDR1 and CDR2: SGHTS, YDEGEE. V shed 0 bases and J 3 bases; nucleotides not matched to a gene: 13. For the CDR3, the DNA is TGTGCCAGCAGCTTGGCCGGAGGGGTTAGCGGGGGCAACTACGAGCAGTACTTC. Its protein is CASSLAGGVSGGNYEQYF.

This chain links TRBV9 with TRBJ2-1, with TRBD1 matching 8 bases. Germline V gives CDR1 SGDLS, CDR2 YYNGEE. The length of the CDR3 is 15 residues. The junction had 10 bases not matched to a gene; V was cut back by 4 bases and J by 7 bases. CDR3 in amino acids: CASSLLGTGVNEQFF. CDR3 sequence (DNA): TGTGCCAGCAGCTTACTAGGGACAGGAGTTAATGAGCAGTTCTTC.

The chain uses TRBV3-1 (or the pseudogene TRBV3-2) and TRBJ1-6; the D is unclear. Germline loops: CDR1 LGHDT, CDR2 YNNKEL (reference sequence). Trimming shortened V by 0 bases and J by 14 bases, and 17 bases separated the two germline ends. This CDR3 region has 15 residues. The CDR3 coding sequence is TGTGCCAGCAGCCAAGAAGGAGTGGTCAGAAGATCCCTCCACTTT. It translates to CASSQEGVVRRSLHF.

This chain links TRBV5-6 with TRBJ1-4; no firm D call. Deletions cut 1 base from V and 6 bases from J, with 10 bases between. Germline V CDR1 and CDR2: SGHDT, YYEEEE. The CDR3 length is 14 residues. The CDR3 coding sequence is TGTGCCAGCAGCTTGAACGGGGAGTATGAAAAACTGTTTTTT. Protein product: CASSLNGEYEKLFF.

The V and J genes are TRBV6-1 and TRBJ1-2, with 11 bases fitting TRBD1. V gave up 3 bases and J gave up 8 bases; unmatched junction bases: 8. Germline CDR1 is MNHNS and CDR2 is SASEGT. This CDR3 is built from 15 residues. CDR3 nucleotides: TGTGCCAGCAGTGAGCAGGGGACAGGGGGTTCCGGCTACACCTTC. Translated, it gives CASSEQGTGGSGYTF.

The rearrangement uses TRBV5-6 and TRBJ1-1, with D perhaps matching TRBD1 (5 bases). The CDR3 consists of 15 residues. CDR1 and CDR2 (germline): SGHDT, YYEEEE. The V end was cut by 3 bases, the J end by 7 bases, with 19 bases between. In DNA, the CDR3 is TGTGCCAGCAGCTGGACACGATTAAGAACAGATGAAGCTTTCTTT. This codes for CASSWTRLRTDEAFF. Filled out from reference TRBV5-6 and TRBJ1-1, the complete variable domain reads DAGVTQSPTHLIKTRGQQVTLRCSPKSGHDTVSWYQQALGQGPQFIFQYYEEEERQRGNFPDRFSGHQFPNYSSELNVNALLLGDSALYLCASSWTRLRTDEAFFGQGTRLTVV.

V is TRBV30 and J is TRBJ2-1, with TRBD2 as a possible D gene (5 bases). Trimming pared 3 bases from V and 9 bases from J, leaving 12 bases between. The CDR3 runs to 12 residues. Germline CDR1 and CDR2: GTSNPN and SVGIG (reference sequence). The CDR3 protein is CAWRRAGREQFF. DNA for the CDR3: TGTGCCTGGAGGAGGGCAGGCCGTGAGCAGTTCTTC.

The chain joins TRBV27 to TRBJ1-1; weak D call: TRBD1 (5 bases). The CDR3 is made up of 14 amino acids. Between the trimmed V and J ends, which lost 3 bases and 4 bases, there was a span of 12 bases. CDR1 MNHEY and CDR2 SMNVEV come from the germline V gene (reference sequence). CDR3 DNA: TGTGCCAGCAGTTTCGTGGGCGGGGGCACTGAAGCTTTCTTT. Translation gives CASSFVGGGTEAFF.

This chain connects TRBV7-2 to TRBJ2-2, with a weak D call TRBD1 (6 bases). The CDR3 runs 14 residues. V was trimmed by 6 bases and J by 6 bases, leaving 14 bases between them. Germline-derived CDR1 and CDR2 are SGHTA and FQGNSA. This CDR3 is CASSPVEGAGELFF. CDR3 nucleotide sequence: TGTGCCAGCAGTCCGGTCGAGGGGGCCGGGGAGCTGTTTTTT.

This clone was seen once. The J gene is TRBJ1-4, the V gene TRBV28, with no clear D. The germline V gene has CDR1 MDHEN and CDR2 SYDVKM. The ends were cut back, 6 bases at V and 2 bases at J, with 10 bases in the middle. The CDR3 is 14 amino acids. The CDR3: CASSPSPTNEKLFF. CDR3 bases: TGTGCCAGCAGCCCGTCCCCCACTAATGAAAAACTGTTTTTT. Full variable domain (outside the CDR3, taken from reference TRBV28 and TRBJ1-4): DVKVTQSSRYLVKRTGEKVFLECVQDMDHENMFWYRQDPGLGLRLIYFSYDVKMKEKGDIPEGYSVSREKKERFSLILESASTNQTSMYLCASSPSPTNEKLFFGSGTQLSVL.